Included here is one T cell receptor (beta chain) sequence, with context. Antigen: not known. The data stem from a study of T-cell memory formation after mild COVID-19. Study-level information: Largely donor-specific TCR clusters were found.

TCRdb re-analysed the 5' RACE reads in MiXCR, keeping a single row per CDR3 protein. The sample consists of around 110,000 distinct CDR3 sequences, over 15% of them appearing once. The germline V and J ends were trimmed by 5 bases and 0 bases, with 8 bases remaining between them. Germline-derived CDR1 and CDR2 are MNHEY and SMNVEV (reference sequence). This CDR3 has 13 amino acids. Study-wide findings and caveats: CM and EM subsets held most contracting CD4+ clones; EMRA held CD8+ ones. Day 15 to 85 contractors were CD4/CD8 balanced; later expanders leaned CD4+. Cross-reactive memory appears to have joined, as suggested by some responding clones showing up in pre-infection memory.

J is TRBJ2-7 and V is TRBV27; D may be TRBD1 or TRBD2 (5 bases each). The TCR was taken from an adult woman who had mild COVID-19 (a few samples of this study predate the infection). Cell type and time point are not known. Sequencing was carried out using PBMCs or a T cell subset sorted from them (not recorded which). Here the CDR3 DNA reads TGTGCCAGCAGTGAGGGACCCTCCTACGAGCAGTACTTC. It codes for CASSEGPSYEQYF.